The clone carrying this T cell receptor (beta chain) has more than one count but fewer than ten. Its target is not known. The V gene lost 1 base and the J gene lost 4 bases, with 7 bases spanning the gap. From germline, CDR1 is SGHAT and CDR2 FQNNGV. The CDR3 is 13 residues long. This sample is drawn from a study of cytomegalovirus exposure and HLA in healthy donors. Study outcomes and limitations: The study designated around 150 TCR beta chains cytomegalovirus-associated. TRBV6-2, TRBV6-3 and some other V segments were unresolvable in 87-base-pair reads. There were a few CMV-associated chains whose specificity for CMV antigens was confirmed in vitro. The authors assumed roughly uniform sequencing depth across donors for presence/absence analyses.

It was with 60 Vbeta and 13 Jbeta primers that the PCR ran. This table comes from immunoSEQ multiplex PCR, and its TCRdb copy is limited to in-frame clones, with some not included. Of some 120,000 clones in the sample, about a sixth were seen once. The sequencing input was PBMCs. The TCR comes from a female donor in good health and CMV-seropositive. The chain links TRBV11-2 to TRBJ1-2; no firm D call. The CDR3 protein is CASSLGAGYGYTF. In nucleotides, the CDR3 is TGTGCCAGCAGCTTAGGAGCAGGCTATGGCTACACCTTC.